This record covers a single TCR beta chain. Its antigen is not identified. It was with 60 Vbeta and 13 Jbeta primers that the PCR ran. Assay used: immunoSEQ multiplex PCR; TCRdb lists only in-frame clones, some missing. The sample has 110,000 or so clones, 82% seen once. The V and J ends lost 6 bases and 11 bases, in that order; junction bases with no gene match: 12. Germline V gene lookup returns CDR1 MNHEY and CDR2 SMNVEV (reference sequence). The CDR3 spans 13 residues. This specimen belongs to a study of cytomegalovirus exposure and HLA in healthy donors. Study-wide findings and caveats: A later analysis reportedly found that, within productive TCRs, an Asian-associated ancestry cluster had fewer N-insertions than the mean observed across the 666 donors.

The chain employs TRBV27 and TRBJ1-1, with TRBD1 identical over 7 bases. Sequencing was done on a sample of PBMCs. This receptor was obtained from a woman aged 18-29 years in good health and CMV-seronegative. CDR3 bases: TGTGCCAGCAGCCCAGGGGGGTGGAGGTTCGCTTTCTTT. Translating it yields CASSPGGWRFAFF.